The clone carrying this T cell receptor beta chain was counted many times. Trimming cost V 4 bases and J 1 base, with 14 bases left between them. From germline, CDR1 is MGHRA and CDR2 YSYEKL. This CDR3 is built from 16 residues. The sample originates from a study of blood T cells in healthy people across ages. Sample-barcoded 5' priming and a J-beta primer mix drove a second PCR of about 6 to 12 cycles. MiXCR was run by TCRdb on the 5' RACE reads, yielding one entry per CDR3 protein. This table has about 930,000 distinct CDR3 sequences, 25% to 35% appearing once. These data are also associated with another study on T cells of mothers and their children.

This clonotype originated in a woman in her thirties or forties in good health. The chain combines TRBV4-1 with TRBJ1-5; no clear D gene. Sequencing was performed on blood. The CDR3 coding sequence is TGCGCCAGCAGCCGAAAGGGAGGGAACAGCAATCAGCCCCAGCATTTT. This sequence encodes CASSRKGGNSNQPQHF.